The T cell receptor beta chain described here comes from a study of blood T cell repertoires in COVID-19 (dated by TCRdb to the early 2020s). About the investigation overall: Samples covering the acute and convalescent phases of COVID-19 were provided by collaborators in the United States, Italy and Spain. The repertoires were released in a freely available public database intended as a resource for research on the immune response to SARS-CoV-2. Subjects who had been exposed to COVID-19, were actively infected with it, or had recovered from it provided the deeply sampled blood TCRbeta repertoires that made up the dataset. Samples were obtained from the ongoing ImmuneRACE study (first 160 participants) and from 1,254 subjects provided by 6 global collaborators. Where available, HLA class I and class II types were obtained from metadata supplied by the sample provider rather than from assay-based typing. Nearly every sample came with metadata listing a de-identified subject ID, COVID-19 status, age in years and sex. The material from the prospective study consisted of cDNA or gDNA derived from T cells, B-cell-depleted T cells, or PBMCs.

V was cut back by 3 bases and J by 2 bases, leaving a gap of 11 bases between them. The CDR3, cysteine through phenylalanine, is 15 amino acids long. The DNA shown is the 45-base CDR3, in frame from base 1. CDR1 and CDR2 are drawn from the germline V gene: SGHDT, YYEEEE. About this clone: Its antigen remains undetermined. No qualities accompany the bases; no much larger clone lies one base away.

What the research found in general, with its limitations: Clinical and demographic metadata were provided uncurated, with the amount varying by source and participant.

A second Seattle source provided samples from volunteer blood donors who had recovered from COVID-19. Collaborating institutions collected whole blood in K2EDTA tubes following their own protocols. For TCRbeta analysis, collaborator samples were shipped as frozen whole blood, as isolated PBMCs, or as DNA extracted from either sample type. The immunoSEQ Assay, a bias-controlled multiplex PCR, was used to amplify TCRbeta CDR3 regions from genomic DNA. In the source study's methods: The number of nucleated cells in each sample was estimated from the amplification of reference gene primers within the assay. To quantify the absolute abundance of each unique TCRbeta CDR3 rearrangement, sequence reads were collapsed and filtered. For each sample, productive Simpson clonality was calculated as the square root of Simpson's diversity index over productive rearrangements. TCRdb holds this immuneACCESS table with in-frame rearrangements only. Some clones are missing; in checked studies, unresolved V genes explain under half, and the rest has no known cause. The DNA gave D and trimming, while V, J and clone size come from that table. In this sample the table shows roughly 260,000 clones, about nine tenths of which occur a single time. About 4.1% of the sample is taken by the ten largest.

Recombination joined TRBV5-6 with TRBJ2-2, with the D gene call left open. The TCR originated in a man in his sixties who had recovered from COVID-19. Sequenced material: peripheral blood. The nucleotide sequence is TGTGCCAGCAGCTCTATCAACCCTAACACCGGGGAGCTGTTTTTT. It codes for CASSSINPNTGELFF.